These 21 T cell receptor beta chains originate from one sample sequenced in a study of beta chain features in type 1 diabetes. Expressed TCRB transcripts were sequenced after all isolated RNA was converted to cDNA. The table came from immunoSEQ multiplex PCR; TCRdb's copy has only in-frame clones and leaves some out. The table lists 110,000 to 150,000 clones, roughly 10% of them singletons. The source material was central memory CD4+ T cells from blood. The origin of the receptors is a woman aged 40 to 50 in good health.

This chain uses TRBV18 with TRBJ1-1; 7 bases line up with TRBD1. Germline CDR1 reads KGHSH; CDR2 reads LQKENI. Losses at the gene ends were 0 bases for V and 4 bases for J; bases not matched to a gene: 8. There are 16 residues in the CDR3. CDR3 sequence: CASSPPTRQGSTEAFF. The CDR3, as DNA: TGTGCCAGCTCACCACCAACGAGACAGGGCAGCACTGAAGCTTTCTTT.

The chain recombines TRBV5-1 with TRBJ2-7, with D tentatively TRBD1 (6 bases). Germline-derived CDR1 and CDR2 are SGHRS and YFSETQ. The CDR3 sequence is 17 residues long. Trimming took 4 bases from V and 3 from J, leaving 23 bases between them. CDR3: CASSPRTARNYYYEQYF. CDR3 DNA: TGCGCCAGCAGCCCTCGGACAGCGAGGAACTACTACTACGAGCAGTACTTC.

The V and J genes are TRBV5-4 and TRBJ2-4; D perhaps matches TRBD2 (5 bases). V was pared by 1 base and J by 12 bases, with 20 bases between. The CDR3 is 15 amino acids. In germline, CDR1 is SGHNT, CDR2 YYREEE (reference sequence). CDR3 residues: CASSLPSMPRGTQYF. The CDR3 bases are TGTGCCAGCAGCTTGCCCTCCATGCCCCGGGGAACTCAGTACTTC.

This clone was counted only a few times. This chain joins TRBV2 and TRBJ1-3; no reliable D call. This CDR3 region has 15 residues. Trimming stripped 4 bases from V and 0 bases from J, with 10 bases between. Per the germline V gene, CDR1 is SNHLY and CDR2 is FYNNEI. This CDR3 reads CASSGSQNSGNTIYF. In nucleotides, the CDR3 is TGTGCCAGCAGTGGGAGTCAGAACTCTGGAAACACCATATATTTT.

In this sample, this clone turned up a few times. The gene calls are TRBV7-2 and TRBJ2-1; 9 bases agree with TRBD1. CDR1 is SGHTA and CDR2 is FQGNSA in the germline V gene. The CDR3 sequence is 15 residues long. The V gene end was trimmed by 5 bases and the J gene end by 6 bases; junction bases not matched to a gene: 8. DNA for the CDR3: TGTGCCAGCAGCCCGTCCGGGACAGGGTTCAATGAGCAGTTCTTC. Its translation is CASSPSGTGFNEQFF.

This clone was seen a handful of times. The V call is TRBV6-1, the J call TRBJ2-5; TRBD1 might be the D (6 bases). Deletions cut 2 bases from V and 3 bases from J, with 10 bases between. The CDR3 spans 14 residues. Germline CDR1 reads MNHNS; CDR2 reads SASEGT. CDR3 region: CASSERGSEETQYF. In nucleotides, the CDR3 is TGTGCCAGCAGTGAAAGGGGGTCGGAAGAGACCCAGTACTTC.

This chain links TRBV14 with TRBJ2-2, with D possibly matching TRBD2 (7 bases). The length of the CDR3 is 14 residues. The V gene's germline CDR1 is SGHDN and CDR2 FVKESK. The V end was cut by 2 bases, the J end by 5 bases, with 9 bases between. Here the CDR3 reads CASSQRGGTGELFF. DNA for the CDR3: TGTGCCAGCAGCCAAAGGGGGGGAACCGGGGAGCTGTTTTTT. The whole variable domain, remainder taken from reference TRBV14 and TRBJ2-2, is EAGVTQFPSHSVIEKGQTVTLRCDPISGHDNLYWYRRVMGKEIKFLLHFVKESKQDESGMPNNRFLAERTGGTYSTLKVQPAELEDSGVYFCASSQRGGTGELFFGEGSRLTVL.

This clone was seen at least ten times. In DNA, the CDR3 is TGCGCCAGCAGCTCGGGAGTCTCCTACGAGCAGTACTTC. Translation gives CASSSGVSYEQYF. J is TRBJ2-7 and V is TRBV5-1; the D gene is possibly TRBD2 (6 bases). CDR1 SGHRS and CDR2 YFSETQ come from the germline V gene. The V end was cut by 3 bases, the J end by 0 bases, with 7 bases between. The CDR3 contains 13 residues. The whole variable domain, filled in from reference TRBV5-1 and TRBJ2-7, reads KAGVTQTPRYLIKTRGQQVTLSCSPISGHRSVSWYQQTPGQGLQFLFEYFSETQRNKGNFPGRFSGRQFSNSRSEMNVSTLELGDSALYLCASSSGVSYEQYFGPGTRLTVT.

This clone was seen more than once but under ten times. In nucleotides, the CDR3 is TGTGCCAGCAGACCGGGACAACTTAACACTGAAGCTTTCTTT. Translated, it gives CASRPGQLNTEAFF. This chain uses TRBV6-5 with TRBJ1-1, with D possibly matching TRBD1 (6 bases). Germline V gene sequence: CDR1 MNHEY, CDR2 SVGAGI. This CDR3 contains 14 residues. V was cut by 6 bases and J by 2 bases, with 13 bases left in between.

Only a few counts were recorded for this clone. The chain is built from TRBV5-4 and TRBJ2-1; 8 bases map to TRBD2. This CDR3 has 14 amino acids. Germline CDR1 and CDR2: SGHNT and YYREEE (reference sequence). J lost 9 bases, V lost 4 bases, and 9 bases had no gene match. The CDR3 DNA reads TGTGCCAGCAGCCCGGGGGGGCCGCGGAGTGAGCAGTTCTTC. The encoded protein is CASSPGGPRSEQFF.

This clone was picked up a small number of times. CDR3 in DNA: TGTGCCATCAGCCCTAATACTGGACAGGGAATACCCTACGAGCAGTACTTC. Protein: CAISPNTGQGIPYEQYF. J is TRBJ2-7 and V is TRBV10-3; 8 nucleotides match TRBD1. Germline assignment: CDR1 ENHRY and CDR2 SYGVKD. The CDR3 runs 17 residues. V lost 6 bases to trimming and J lost 2 bases; unmatched junction nucleotides: 15.

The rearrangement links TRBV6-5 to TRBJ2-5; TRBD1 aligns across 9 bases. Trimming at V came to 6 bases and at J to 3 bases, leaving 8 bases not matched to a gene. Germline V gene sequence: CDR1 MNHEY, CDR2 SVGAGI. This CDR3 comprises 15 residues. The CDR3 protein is CASSSPTGGEETQYF. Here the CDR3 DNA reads TGTGCCAGCAGCTCCCCGACAGGGGGAGAAGAGACCCAGTACTTC.

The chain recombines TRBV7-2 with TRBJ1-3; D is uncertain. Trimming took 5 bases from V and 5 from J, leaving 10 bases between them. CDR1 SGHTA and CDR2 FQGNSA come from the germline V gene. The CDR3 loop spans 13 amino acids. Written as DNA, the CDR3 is TGTGCCAGCAGCCCGGGTCAACGAAACACCATATATTTT. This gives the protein CASSPGQRNTIYF.

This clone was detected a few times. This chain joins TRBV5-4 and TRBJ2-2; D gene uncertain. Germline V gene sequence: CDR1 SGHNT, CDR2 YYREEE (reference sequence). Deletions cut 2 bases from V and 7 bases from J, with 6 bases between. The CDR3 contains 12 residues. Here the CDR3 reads CASSLVVGELFF. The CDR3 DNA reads TGTGCCAGCAGCTTAGTAGTCGGGGAGCTGTTTTTT.

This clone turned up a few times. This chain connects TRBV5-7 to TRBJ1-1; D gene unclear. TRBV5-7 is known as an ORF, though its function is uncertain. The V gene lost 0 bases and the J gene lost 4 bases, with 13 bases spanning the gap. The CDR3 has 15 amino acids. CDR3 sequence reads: CASSLGEGVSTEAFF. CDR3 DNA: TGTGCCAGCAGCTTGGGAGAGGGCGTGAGCACTGAAGCTTTCTTT.

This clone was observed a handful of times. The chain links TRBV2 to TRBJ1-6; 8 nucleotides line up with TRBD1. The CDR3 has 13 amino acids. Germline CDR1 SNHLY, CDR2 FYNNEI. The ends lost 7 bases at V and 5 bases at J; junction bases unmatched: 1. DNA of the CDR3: TGTGCCAGCAAGGACAGGGATAATTCACCCCTCCACTTT. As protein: CASKDRDNSPLHF.

CDR3 DNA sequence: TGTGCCAGTAGTCCCTCCTCGCGGGGCTCTGGGGCCAACGTCCTGACTTTC. Translated, it gives CASSPSSRGSGANVLTF. The V gene is TRBV19, the J gene TRBJ2-6; perhaps TRBD2 as D (6 bases). Germline CDR1 reads LNHDA; CDR2 reads SQIVND (reference sequence). Trimming took off 5 bases at V and 0 bases at J, with 14 bases between the two ends. This CDR3 is 17 amino acids long.

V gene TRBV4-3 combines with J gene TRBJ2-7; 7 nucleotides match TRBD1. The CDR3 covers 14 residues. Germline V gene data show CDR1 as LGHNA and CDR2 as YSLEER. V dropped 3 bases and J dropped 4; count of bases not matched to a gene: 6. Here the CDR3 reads CASSQQTGSYEQYF. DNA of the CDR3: TGCGCCAGCAGCCAGCAGACAGGGAGTTACGAGCAGTACTTC.

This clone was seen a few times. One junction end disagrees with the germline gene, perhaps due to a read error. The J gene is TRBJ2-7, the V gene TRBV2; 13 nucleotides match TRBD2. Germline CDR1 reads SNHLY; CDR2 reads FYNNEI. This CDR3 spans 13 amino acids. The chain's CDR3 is CASSLRTSGGHAF. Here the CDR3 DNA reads TGTGCCAGCAGTCTTAGGACTAGCGGGGGCCACGCCTTC.

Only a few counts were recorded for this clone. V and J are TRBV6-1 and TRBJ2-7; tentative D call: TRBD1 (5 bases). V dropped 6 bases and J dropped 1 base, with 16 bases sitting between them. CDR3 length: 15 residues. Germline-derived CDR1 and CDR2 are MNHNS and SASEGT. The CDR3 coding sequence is TGTGCCAGCAGCAGGGTACTGAGCGCGTCCTACGAGCAGTACTTC. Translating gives CASSRVLSASYEQYF.

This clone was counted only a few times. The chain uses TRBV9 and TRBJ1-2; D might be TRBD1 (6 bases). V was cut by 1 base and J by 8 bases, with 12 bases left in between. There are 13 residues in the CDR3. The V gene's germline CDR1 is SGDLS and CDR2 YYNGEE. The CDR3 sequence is CASSVNTGFGYTF. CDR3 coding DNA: TGTGCCAGCAGCGTAAACACAGGGTTCGGCTACACCTTC.